This T cell receptor beta chain is from a study of Ad26.COV2.S vaccination and SARS-CoV-2 variants. Study conclusions and caveats: Measurement of non-spike TCR breadth gave similar results in vaccine and placebo recipients.

Profiling relied on immunoSEQ multiplex PCR, and the TCRdb table lists in-frame clones only, not all of them. The data contain roughly 300,000 clones, roughly nine tenths of them singletons. With V trimmed by 0 bases and J by 4 bases, 5 bases remained unmatched. Looked up from germline, CDR1 is ENHRY and CDR2 is SYGVKD. The CDR3 totals 15 residues. Treatment defined: around 19 received Ad26.COV2.S at low or high dose, single or two shots; roughly five received placebo; per-sample allocation not given. Collection of samples fell on day 63 after the first vaccine or placebo injection. As for this clone: Its antigen is unknown.

The sample here was peripheral blood, taken in a trial of Ad26.COV2.S vaccine versus placebo. This TCR derives from a person aged 18 to 59 who received the Ad26.COV2.S COVID-19 vaccine or a placebo. V usage is TRBV10-3 and J usage is TRBJ1-2, with TRBD1 matching 7 bases. CDR3 DNA: TGTGCCATCAGTGAGTCAGTCGGGACAGTCTATGGCTACACCTTC. Translated, it gives CAISESVGTVYGYTF.